The sequence of this TCR beta chain was determined in a study of human CD4 T cells and Enterobacteriaceae. Whole-study findings and limits: In the top 5%: 11 of 19 and about 60% of the 34 cross-reactive clonotypes.

Regarding this clone: Its antigen is as yet unknown.

Memory CD4+ T cells were sorted as all CD4+ cells except CD45RA+CCR7+CD95- naive cells, over 98% pure. Blood from healthy donors was obtained in Switzerland from donation centers. Sorting first excluded CD8+, CD14+, CD16+, CD56+, CD19+ and CD25-bright cells. This CDR3 is built from 18 residues. Using immunoSEQ multiplex PCR, the repertoire was profiled, and TCRdb retains in-frame clones only, with some absent. This table has about 26,000 clones, approximately 80% appearing once. This chain uses TRBV21-1 with TRBJ2-5; TRBD2, the table's D call, lacks a check against the DNA. TRBV21-1 is designated a pseudogene. Material for sequencing was memory CD4+ T cells from blood. This sequence originates from a human donor in good health. The DNA for the CDR3 is TGTGCCAGCAGCAATGAAGACAGGGGGACTAGCGGAGCAGAGACCCAGTACTTC. Its protein product is CASSNEDRGTSGAETQYF.